This T cell receptor beta chain is from a study of blood T cell repertoires in COVID-19. Overall study context: Samples came from the United States, Italy and Spain, spanning acute and convalescent COVID-19. Sample material is recorded as cDNA or gDNA derived from T cells, B-cell-depleted T cells, or PBMCs.

Original processing notes: For nucleated cells, counts were estimated from reference gene primer amplification. Produced via immunoSEQ multiplex PCR; TCRdb's table is partial and in-frame only. V, J and clone size reflect that table, while D and trimming were determined from the DNA. The table lists 110,000 or so clones, about 88% of them singletons. V lost 4 bases, J lost 11 bases, and 11 bases stayed unmatched. The CDR3 has 14 amino acids. The germline V gene has CDR1 LGHDT and CDR2 YNNKEL (reference sequence). The sequenced sample was peripheral blood. This clonotype was sampled from a middle-aged man with acute or convalescent COVID-19. This chain links TRBV3-1 (or the pseudogene TRBV3-2) with TRBJ2-4; TRBD2 matches at 7 bases. Here the CDR3 DNA reads TGTGCCAGCAGCCCAGTGAGGGGCGGGGGAGTTCAGTACTTC. This codes for CASSPVRGGGVQYF.